This TCR beta chain was found in a study of T-cell memory formation after mild COVID-19. Findings and limits, study-wide: CD4+ contracting clones lay mainly in CM and EM, CD8+ ones in EMRA.

This clonotype was detected only a few times. Its antigen is not known. A single record per CDR3 protein comes from TCRdb applying MiXCR to the 5' RACE reads. The table includes roughly 160,000 distinct CDR3 sequences, around 10% detected once. This CDR3 region has 14 residues. Germline CDR1 is DFQATT and CDR2 is SNEGSKA (reference sequence). The V gene lost 1 base and the J gene lost 5 bases, with 14 bases spanning the gap. This chain links TRBV20-1 with TRBJ2-5; D ambiguous. The sample comprised PBMCs or a T cell subset sorted from them (not recorded which). The TCR originated in a man aged 18 to 35 who had mild COVID-19 (a few samples of this study predate the infection). Cell type and time point are not known. CDR3 region: CSARAPSSQETQYF. The CDR3 DNA sequence: TGCAGTGCTAGAGCCCCCAGCTCCCAGGAGACCCAGTACTTC.